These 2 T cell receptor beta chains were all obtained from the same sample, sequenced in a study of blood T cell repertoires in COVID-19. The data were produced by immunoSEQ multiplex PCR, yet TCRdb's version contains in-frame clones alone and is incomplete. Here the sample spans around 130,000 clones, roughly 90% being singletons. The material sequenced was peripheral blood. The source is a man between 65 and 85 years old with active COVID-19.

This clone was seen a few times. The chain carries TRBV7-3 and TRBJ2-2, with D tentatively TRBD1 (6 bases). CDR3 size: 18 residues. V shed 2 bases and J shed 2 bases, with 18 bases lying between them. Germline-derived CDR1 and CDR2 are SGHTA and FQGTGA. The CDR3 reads CASSLRAWTASNTGELFF. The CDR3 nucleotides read TGTGCCAGCAGCTTACGGGCCTGGACAGCGAGTAACACCGGGGAGCTGTTTTTT.

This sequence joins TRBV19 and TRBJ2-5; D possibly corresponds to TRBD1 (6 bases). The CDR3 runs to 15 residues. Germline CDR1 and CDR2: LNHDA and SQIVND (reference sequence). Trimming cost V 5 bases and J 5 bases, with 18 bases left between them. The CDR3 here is CASSSPAGTRETQYF. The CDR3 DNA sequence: TGTGCCAGTAGTTCCCCTGCAGGGACAAGGGAGACCCAGTACTTC.